Shown below are 7 T cell receptor beta chains from a single sample sequenced in a study of cytomegalovirus exposure and HLA in healthy donors. The PCR had 60 Vbeta and 13 Jbeta primers. Generated by immunoSEQ multiplex PCR, the TCRdb table keeps only in-frame clones and is missing some. The sample has under 200,000 clones, around four fifths seen once. The sample consisted of PBMCs. The source of these receptors is a man under 40 in good health and CMV-seronegative.

In its sample, this clone was seen a few times. The chain uses TRBV4-3 and TRBJ2-2; D not resolved. The CDR3 contains 14 residues. The ends were cut back, 0 bases at V and 7 bases at J, with 9 bases in the middle. Per germline, CDR1 LGHNA and CDR2 YSLEER. The CDR3 region has the DNA TGCGCCAGCAGCCAAGATATACGGGTCGGGGAGCTGTTTTTT. Translated: CASSQDIRVGELFF.

The chain links TRBV20-1 to TRBJ1-2; D is undetermined. CDR1 and CDR2 from the germline V gene are DFQATT and SNEGSKA (reference sequence). CDR3 length: 10 amino acids. The CDR3 here is CNIRGYGYTF. The DNA for the CDR3 is TGCAACATAAGAGGCTATGGCTACACCTTC.

The V call is TRBV19, the J call TRBJ2-7, with 8 bases matching TRBD1. This CDR3 spans 14 amino acids. V lost 2 bases and J lost 8; bases outside the gene matches: 8. Germline lookup yields CDR1 LNHDA and CDR2 SQIVND (reference sequence). Written as DNA, the CDR3 is TGTGCCAGTAGTATAAGTCCGGACAGGGATAAGCAGTACTTC. Protein sequence: CASSISPDRDKQYF.

The chain is built from TRBV7-2 and TRBJ2-7; 9 nucleotides align to TRBD1. Germline V gene sequence: CDR1 SGHTA, CDR2 FQGNSA. The length of the CDR3 is 16 residues. V dropped 3 bases and J dropped 2; count of bases not matched to a gene: 8. CDR3: CASSFAGTGMAYEQYF. CDR3 sequence (DNA): TGTGCCAGCAGCTTTGCCGGGACAGGGATGGCCTACGAGCAGTACTTC. The complete variable domain, with remaining parts taken from reference TRBV7-2 and TRBJ2-7, reads GAGVSQSPSNKVTEKGKDVELRCDPISGHTALYWYRQSLGQGLEFLIYFQGNSAPDKSGLPSDRFSAERTGGSVSTLTIQRTQQEDSAVYLCASSFAGTGMAYEQYFGPGTRLTVT.

The chain has TRBV18 and TRBJ1-6, with 9 positions matching TRBD1. Trimming took 4 bases from V and 0 from J; bases not matched to a gene: 13. Germline V CDR1 and CDR2: KGHSH, LQKENI. The CDR3 runs to 20 residues. For the CDR3, the DNA is TGTGCCAGCTCACTCTCAACCGGGACAGGGAAAAGCTCCTATAATTCACCCCTCCACTTT. Its translation is CASSLSTGTGKSSYNSPLHF.

The table lists this clone with a few counts. The rearrangement links TRBV6-5 to TRBJ1-1, with TRBD1 matching over 8 bases. The CDR3 has 15 residues. Trimming cost V 5 bases and J 7 bases; bases outside gene matches: 12. The germline CDR1 and CDR2 sequences are MNHEY and SVGAGI. This CDR3 reads CASSTDRDNLNEAFF. CDR3 sequence (DNA): TGTGCCAGCAGTACGGACAGGGATAATCTTAATGAAGCTTTCTTT.

Only a few counts were recorded for this clone. The chain employs TRBV2 and TRBJ2-7, with TRBD1 matching over 7 bases. This CDR3 is 15 amino acids long. Germline values: CDR1 SNHLY, CDR2 FYNNEI. V lost 6 bases and J lost 0; bases outside the gene matches: 8. CDR3 bases: TGTGCCAGCAGGTACCGGGACAGTCACTCCTACGAGCAGTACTTC. Protein sequence: CASRYRDSHSYEQYF.